Below, one T cell receptor beta chain is given with its context. These data are taken from a study of T cell responses to AZD1222 COVID-19 vaccine. The germline gives CDR1 MNHEY, CDR2 SVGAGI. Trimming cost V 11 bases and J 2 bases; bases outside gene matches: 7. This CDR3 region has 13 residues. Sequenced by immunoSEQ multiplex PCR; TCRdb stores in-frame clones only, minus some. The sample gives some 150,000 clones, over 75% of which show up once; approximately 5.1% is in the top ten. The TCR comes from an adult who received the MenACWY meningococcal vaccine as a control. The sequencing used peripheral blood, collected 28 days after the second dose of the MenACWY control vaccine. The V and J genes are TRBV6-5 and TRBJ2-7, with 9 bases aligning to TRBD2. The CDR3 DNA sequence: TGTGCCGCGGGGGGGGCCCCTACCTACGAGCAGTACTTC. The encoded protein is CAAGGAPTYEQYF.